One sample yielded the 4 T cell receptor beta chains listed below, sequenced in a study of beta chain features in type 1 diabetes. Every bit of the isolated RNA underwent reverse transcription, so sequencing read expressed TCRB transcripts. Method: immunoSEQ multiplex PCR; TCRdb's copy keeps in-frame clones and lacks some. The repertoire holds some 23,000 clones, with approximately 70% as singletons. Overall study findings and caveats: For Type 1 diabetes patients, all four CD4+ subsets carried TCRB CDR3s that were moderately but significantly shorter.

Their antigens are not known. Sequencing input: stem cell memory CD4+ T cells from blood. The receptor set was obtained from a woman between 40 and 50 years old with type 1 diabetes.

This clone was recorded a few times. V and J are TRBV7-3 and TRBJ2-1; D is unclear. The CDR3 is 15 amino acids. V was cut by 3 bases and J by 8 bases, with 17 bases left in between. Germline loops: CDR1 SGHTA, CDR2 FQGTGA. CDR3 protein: CASSFSPEGAHEQFF. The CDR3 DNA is TGTGCCAGCAGCTTTAGCCCCGAAGGCGCTCATGAGCAGTTCTTC.

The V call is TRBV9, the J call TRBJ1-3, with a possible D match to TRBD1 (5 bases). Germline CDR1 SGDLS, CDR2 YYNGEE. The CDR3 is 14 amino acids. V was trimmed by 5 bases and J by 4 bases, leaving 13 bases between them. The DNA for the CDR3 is TGTGCCAGCAGTAGCGGGGGAGGCGGAAACACCATATATTTT. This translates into CASSSGGGGNTIYF.

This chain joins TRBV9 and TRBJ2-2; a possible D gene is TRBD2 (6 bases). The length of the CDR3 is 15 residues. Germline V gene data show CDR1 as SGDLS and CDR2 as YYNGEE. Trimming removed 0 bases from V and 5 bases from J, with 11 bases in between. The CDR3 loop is CASSVDLGGTGELFF. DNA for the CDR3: TGTGCCAGCAGCGTAGATCTGGGAGGAACCGGGGAGCTGTTTTTT.

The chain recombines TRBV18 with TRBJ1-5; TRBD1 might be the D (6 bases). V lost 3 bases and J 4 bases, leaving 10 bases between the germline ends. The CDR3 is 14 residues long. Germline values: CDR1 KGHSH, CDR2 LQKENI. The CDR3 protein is CASSPGQMNQPQHF. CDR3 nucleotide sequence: TGTGCCAGCTCACCTGGACAGATGAATCAGCCCCAGCATTTT.